Listed here is a single TCR beta chain. This sample was taken from a study of blood T cell repertoires in COVID-19. Study-wide background: Specimens from acute and convalescent COVID-19 originated in the United States, Italy and Spain.

Original handling: Amplification of reference gene primers was used by the study to estimate nucleated cell counts. Assay: immunoSEQ multiplex PCR; the TCRdb copy retains only in-frame clones and omits some. Clone size and V and J calls were adopted from that table, with D and trimming inferred from the DNA. The sample gives around 13,000 clones, approximately 85% of which show up once; roughly 27% is in the top ten. The CDR3 has 13 amino acids. Germline assignment: CDR1 PRHDT and CDR2 FYEKMQ (reference sequence). V was pared by 5 bases and J by 9 bases, with 14 bases between. The TCR comes from a human donor in a cohort sampled during active COVID-19. The chain employs TRBV13 and TRBJ2-1, with D perhaps matching TRBD1 (5 bases). The specimen was peripheral blood. CDR3 sequence reads: CASSESVRGEQFF. Written as DNA, the CDR3 is TGTGCCAGCAGCGAATCAGTAAGGGGTGAGCAGTTCTTC.